This is a list of T cell receptor beta chains from one sample in a study of memory CD4+ T cells and cytomegalovirus serostatus. Libraries were prepared by immunoSEQ multiplex PCR; TCRdb keeps only in-frame clonotypes and omits some of them. This sample has 52,000 or so clones, with around three quarters found just once. Sequenced material: memory CD4+ T cells from blood. The receptors were sampled from an adult in good health and CMV-seronegative. CDR3s include the opening cysteine and the closing phenylalanine or tryptophan. The order of the fields is J gene, D gene, V gene, clone size, CDR3 protein, CDR3 DNA. A D gene is named only where the DNA matches it firmly. Size is omitted from some rows. Given values are once, few, many or a class for expanded clones.

J gene: TRBJ1-2; D gene: TRBD1; V gene: TRBV15; clone size: .; CDR3 protein: CATSGDSLDYGYTF; CDR3 DNA: TGTGCCACCAGCGGGGACAGCTTAGACTATGGCTACACCTTC
J gene: TRBJ2-3; D gene: .; V gene: TRBV2; clone size: .; CDR3 protein: CASSEPVRGGRSDTQYF; CDR3 DNA: TGTGCCAGCAGTGAACCGGTGAGGGGGGGCCGATCAGATACGCAGTATTTT
J gene: TRBJ1-3; D gene: .; V gene: TRBV28; clone size: .; CDR3 protein: CASSLIWGRNTIYF; CDR3 DNA: TGTGCCAGCAGTTTAATTTGGGGACGAAACACCATATATTTT
J gene: TRBJ2-4; D gene: .; V gene: TRBV7-9; clone size: .; CDR3 protein: CASSLYQARQQNIQYF; CDR3 DNA: TGTGCCAGCAGCTTATATCAGGCTCGGCAGCAAAACATTCAGTACTTC
J gene: TRBJ2-3; D gene: TRBD1; V gene: TRBV5-6; clone size: .; CDR3 protein: CASSSYTDRASTDTQYF; CDR3 DNA: TGTGCCAGCAGCTCATATACTGACAGGGCTAGCACAGATACGCAGTATTTT
J gene: TRBJ1-2; D gene: .; V gene: TRBV4-3; clone size: .; CDR3 protein: CASSQDSTGDYGYTF; CDR3 DNA: TGCGCCAGCAGCCAAGATAGTACGGGGGACTATGGCTACACCTTC
J gene: TRBJ1-1; D gene: .; V gene: TRBV18; clone size: few; CDR3 protein: CASSPQAGGGTEAFF; CDR3 DNA: TGTGCCAGCTCACCACAGGCGGGGGGGGGCACTGAAGCTTTCTTT
J gene: TRBJ1-1; D gene: .; V gene: TRBV27; clone size: .; CDR3 protein: CASSLGRNTEAFF; CDR3 DNA: TGTGCCAGCAGTTTGGGTAGAAACACTGAAGCTTTCTTT
J gene: TRBJ2-2; D gene: TRBD1; V gene: TRBV27; clone size: .; CDR3 protein: CASTRGTVNTGELFF; CDR3 DNA: TGTGCCAGCACCCGAGGGACAGTTAACACCGGGGAGCTGTTTTTT
J gene: TRBJ2-7; D gene: TRBD2; V gene: TRBV15; clone size: .; CDR3 protein: CATSRDLAGEQYF; CDR3 DNA: TGTGCCACCAGCAGAGATCTAGCGGGCGAGCAGTACTTC
J gene: TRBJ1-1; D gene: .; V gene: TRBV14; clone size: .; CDR3 protein: CASSQLGQEAFF; CDR3 DNA: TGTGCCAGCAGCCAGCTTGGACAGGAAGCTTTCTTT
J gene: TRBJ1-5; D gene: .; V gene: TRBV15; clone size: .; CDR3 protein: CATSERVRGPQHF; CDR3 DNA: TGTGCCACCAGCGAACGGGTCAGGGGACCCCAGCATTTT
J gene: TRBJ2-2; D gene: .; V gene: TRBV7-2; clone size: .; CDR3 protein: CASSLGGTGNTGELFF; CDR3 DNA: TGTGCCAGCAGCTTAGGTGGGACGGGGAACACCGGGGAGCTGTTTTTT
J gene: TRBJ2-7; D gene: .; V gene: TRBV6-1; clone size: once; CDR3 protein: CASSEPVRGGPHEQYF; CDR3 DNA: TGTGCCAGCAGTGAACCCGTGCGAGGGGGTCCCCACGAGCAGTACTTC
J gene: TRBJ1-1; D gene: .; V gene: TRBV5-6; clone size: .; CDR3 protein: CASSFPGPFGVDTEAFF; CDR3 DNA: TGTGCCAGCAGCTTTCCCGGACCTTTCGGTGTGGACACTGAAGCTTTCTTT
J gene: TRBJ1-2; D gene: .; V gene: TRBV5-8; clone size: .; CDR3 protein: CASSLAQTNYGYTF; CDR3 DNA: TGTGCCAGCAGCTTGGCTCAAACTAACTATGGCTACACCTTC
J gene: TRBJ1-5; D gene: .; V gene: TRBV28; clone size: .; CDR3 protein: CASSLYNRVGQPQHF; CDR3 DNA: TGTGCCAGCAGTTTATATAACAGGGTCGGGCAGCCCCAGCATTTT
J gene: TRBJ1-2; D gene: .; V gene: TRBV28; clone size: .; CDR3 protein: CASSLPGPGVNGYTF; CDR3 DNA: TGTGCCAGCAGTTTACCTGGCCCAGGGGTGAATGGCTACACCTTC
J gene: TRBJ2-1; D gene: TRBD1; V gene: TRBV19; clone size: .; CDR3 protein: CASSIEDRYPNEQFF; CDR3 DNA: TGTGCCAGTAGTATCGAGGACAGGTATCCCAATGAGCAGTTCTTC
J gene: TRBJ2-7; D gene: TRBD2; V gene: TRBV7-4; clone size: .; CDR3 protein: CASSEGLAETEQYF; CDR3 DNA: TGTGCCAGCAGCGAAGGACTAGCGGAGACCGAGCAGTACTTC
J gene: TRBJ1-2; D gene: TRBD1; V gene: TRBV29-1; clone size: .; CDR3 protein: CSVEVDQGAIYGYTF; CDR3 DNA: TGCAGCGTTGAAGTCGATCAGGGGGCAATCTATGGCTACACCTTC
J gene: TRBJ1-1; D gene: .; V gene: TRBV5-6; clone size: .; CDR3 protein: CASSKKQGNTEAFF; CDR3 DNA: TGTGCCAGCAGCAAAAAACAGGGGAACACTGAAGCTTTCTTT
J gene: TRBJ1-3; D gene: TRBD1; V gene: TRBV18; clone size: once; CDR3 protein: CASSPFSGPRTGSGNTIYF; CDR3 DNA: TGTGCCAGCTCACCGTTTTCGGGCCCGCGGACAGGGTCTGGAAACACCATATATTTT
J gene: TRBJ1-2; D gene: .; V gene: TRBV28; clone size: .; CDR3 protein: CASSLMNSGYTF; CDR3 DNA: TGTGCCAGCAGTTTAATGAACAGTGGCTACACCTTC
J gene: TRBJ1-2; D gene: .; V gene: TRBV6-5; clone size: .; CDR3 protein: CASSEVGYGYTF; CDR3 DNA: TGTGCCAGCAGTGAAGTAGGGTATGGCTACACCTTC
J gene: TRBJ1-1; D gene: .; V gene: TRBV28; clone size: .; CDR3 protein: CASTTYGGTEAFF; CDR3 DNA: TGTGCCAGTACGACATATGGGGGGACTGAAGCTTTCTTT
J gene: TRBJ2-7; D gene: .; V gene: TRBV16; clone size: .; CDR3 protein: CASSQSIGVRQYF; CDR3 DNA: TGTGCCAGCAGCCAATCGATAGGAGTACGGCAGTACTTC
J gene: TRBJ2-7; D gene: TRBD2; V gene: TRBV7-2; clone size: .; CDR3 protein: CASSPRSGGYEQYF; CDR3 DNA: TGTGCCAGCAGCCCCCGTAGCGGGGGCTACGAGCAGTACTTC
J gene: TRBJ2-1; D gene: TRBD1; V gene: TRBV7-9; clone size: few; CDR3 protein: CASSLPWGTGLPSYNEQFF; CDR3 DNA: TGTGCCAGCAGCTTACCTTGGGGGACAGGTCTACCATCCTACAATGAGCAGTTCTTC
J gene: TRBJ1-1; D gene: .; V gene: TRBV19; clone size: medium-sized; CDR3 protein: CASRVERWAEAFF; CDR3 DNA: TGTGCCAGTAGAGTAGAAAGGTGGGCTGAAGCTTTCTTT
J gene: TRBJ2-1; D gene: TRBD2; V gene: TRBV7-6; clone size: .; CDR3 protein: CASSPGGSGRASNEQFF; CDR3 DNA: TGTGCCAGCAGCCCAGGGGGAAGCGGGAGGGCCTCGAATGAGCAGTTCTTC
J gene: TRBJ1-5; D gene: .; V gene: TRBV27; clone size: .; CDR3 protein: CASSLQGWGNQPQHF; CDR3 DNA: TGTGCCAGCAGTTTACAGGGGTGGGGCAATCAGCCCCAGCATTTT
J gene: TRBJ2-2; D gene: .; V gene: TRBV7-8; clone size: .; CDR3 protein: CASSLAAGELFF; CDR3 DNA: TGTGCCAGCAGCTTAGCGGCCGGGGAGCTGTTTTTT
J gene: TRBJ1-5; D gene: .; V gene: TRBV7-2; clone size: .; CDR3 protein: CASSFAGFPNQPQHF; CDR3 DNA: TGTGCCAGCAGCTTCGCCGGGTTCCCCAATCAGCCCCAGCATTTT
J gene: TRBJ2-7; D gene: .; V gene: TRBV10-3; clone size: .; CDR3 protein: CAISDKHGTPTEQYF; CDR3 DNA: TGTGCCATCAGTGACAAACACGGGACGCCTACGGAGCAGTACTTC
J gene: TRBJ1-1; D gene: .; V gene: TRBV7-9; clone size: .; CDR3 protein: CASSYTGLARFEAFF; CDR3 DNA: TGTGCCAGCAGCTATACAGGGTTAGCACGCTTTGAAGCTTTCTTT
J gene: TRBJ1-5; D gene: .; V gene: TRBV10-3; clone size: .; CDR3 protein: CAISAGLESNQPQHF; CDR3 DNA: TGTGCCATCAGTGCAGGGCTGGAAAGCAATCAGCCCCAGCATTTT
J gene: TRBJ1-5; D gene: TRBD1; V gene: TRBV6-5; clone size: .; CDR3 protein: CASKIQGGFNQPQHF; CDR3 DNA: TGTGCCAGCAAAATACAGGGGGGGTTCAATCAGCCCCAGCATTTT
J gene: TRBJ1-2; D gene: TRBD1; V gene: TRBV5-4; clone size: .; CDR3 protein: CASSFGQGTKADYGYTF; CDR3 DNA: TGTGCCAGCAGCTTCGGACAGGGTACGAAAGCGGACTATGGCTACACCTTC
J gene: TRBJ2-3; D gene: TRBD1; V gene: TRBV27; clone size: .; CDR3 protein: CASGGTGRGNTQYF; CDR3 DNA: TGTGCCAGCGGCGGGACAGGGAGGGGGAATACGCAGTATTTT
J gene: TRBJ1-5; D gene: .; V gene: TRBV27; clone size: .; CDR3 protein: CASSGKASQPQHF; CDR3 DNA: TGTGCCAGCAGCGGAAAAGCTAGTCAGCCCCAGCATTTT